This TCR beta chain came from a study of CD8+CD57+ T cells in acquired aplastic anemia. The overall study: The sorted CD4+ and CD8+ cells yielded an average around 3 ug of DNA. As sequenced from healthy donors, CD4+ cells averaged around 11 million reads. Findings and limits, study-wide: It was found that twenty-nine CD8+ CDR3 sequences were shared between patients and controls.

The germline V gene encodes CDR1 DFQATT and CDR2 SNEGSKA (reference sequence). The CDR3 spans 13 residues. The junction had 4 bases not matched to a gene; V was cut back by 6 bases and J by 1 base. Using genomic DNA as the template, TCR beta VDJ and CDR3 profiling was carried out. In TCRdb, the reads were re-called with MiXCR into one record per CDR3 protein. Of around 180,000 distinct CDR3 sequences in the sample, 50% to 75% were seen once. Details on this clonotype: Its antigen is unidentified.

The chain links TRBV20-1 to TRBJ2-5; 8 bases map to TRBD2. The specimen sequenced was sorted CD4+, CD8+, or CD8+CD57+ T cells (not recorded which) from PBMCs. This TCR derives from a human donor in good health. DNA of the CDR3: TGCAGTGCGTGGACTAGCACCCAAGAGACCCAGTACTTC. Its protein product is CSAWTSTQETQYF.